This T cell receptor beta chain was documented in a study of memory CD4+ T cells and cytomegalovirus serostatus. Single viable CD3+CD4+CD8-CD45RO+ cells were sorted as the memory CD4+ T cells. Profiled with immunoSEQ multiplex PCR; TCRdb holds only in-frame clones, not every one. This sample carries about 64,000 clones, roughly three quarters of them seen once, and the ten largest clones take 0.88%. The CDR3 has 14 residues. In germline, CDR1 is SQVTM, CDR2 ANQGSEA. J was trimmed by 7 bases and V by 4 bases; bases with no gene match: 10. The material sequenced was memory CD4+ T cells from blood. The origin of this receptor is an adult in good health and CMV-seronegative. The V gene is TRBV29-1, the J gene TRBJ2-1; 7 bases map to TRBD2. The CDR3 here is CSVVGREAGNEQFF. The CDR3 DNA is TGCAGCGTTGTAGGTCGGGAGGCGGGTAATGAGCAGTTCTTC.